Listed below are T cell receptor beta chains from one sample, sequenced in a study of CD8 T cells in Susac syndrome. TCRdb reprocessed the immunoSEQ multiplex PCR reads with MiXCR, giving one entry per CDR3 protein. This table holds about 170,000 distinct CDR3 sequences, 80% to 95% found once. The material sequenced was CD4+ T cells from PBMCs. The receptors were sampled from a human donor with multiple sclerosis. CDR3s include the opening cysteine and the closing phenylalanine or tryptophan. The order of the fields is V gene, clone size, D gene, J gene, CDR3 DNA, CDR3 protein. A D gene is named only where the DNA matches it firmly. The size entry is marked missing in some rows and otherwise reads once, few, many or a size class.

TRBV23-1	-	-	TRBJ1-2	TGCGCCAGCTCTCGACGGGACCTATGGAGGGGCTACACCTTC	CASSRRDLWRGYTF
TRBV4-1	once	TRBD2	TRBJ2-3	TGCGCCAGCAGCCGCCCGACTAGCGGGAGTAATACGCAGTATTTT	CASSRPTSGSNTQYF
TRBV24-1	-	TRBD2	TRBJ2-1	TGTGCCGCCCCTGGCGATATAGTAGCGGGAAGATACAATGAGCAGTTCTTC	CAAPGDIVAGRYNEQFF
TRBV4-1	-	TRBD1	TRBJ1-2	TGCGCCAGCAGCCAGGATACGGACAGGGCGAGGTATGGCTACACCTTC	CASSQDTDRARYGYTF
TRBV19	-	-	TRBJ2-7	TGTGCCAGCCTACCGGGTTCCGCGGAGGGCGAGCAGTACTTC	CASLPGSAEGEQYF
TRBV15	-	-	TRBJ2-5	TGTGCCACCAGCATTCGACGGGGAGAGACCCAGTACTTC	CATSIRRGETQYF
TRBV29-1	-	-	TRBJ1-2	TGCAGCGTTGAGGGGGGGGCCATTAACTATGGCTACACCTTC	CSVEGGAINYGYTF
TRBV19	-	-	TRBJ2-2	TGTGCCAGTAGTCCTACTTACCAGAACACCGGGGAGCTGTTTTTT	CASSPTYQNTGELFF
TRBV30	-	-	TRBJ2-2	TGTGCCTGGAGTGTCGGCCCTAGCGGGGAGCTGTTTTTT	CAWSVGPSGELFF
TRBV12-3/TRBV12-4	-	TRBD1	TRBJ1-3	TGTGCCAGCAGCCCGACAGGGAGTGGAAACACCATATATTTT	CASSPTGSGNTIYF
TRBV28	few	-	TRBJ2-3	TGTGCCAGCAGTACGGAAGATACGCAGTATTTT	CASSTEDTQYF
TRBV20-1	-	TRBD2	TRBJ2-2	TGCAGTGCTAGAGACCCGGGGGGGAACACCGGGGAGCTGTTTTTT	CSARDPGGNTGELFF
TRBV4-3	-	TRBD2	TRBJ2-3	TGCGCCAGCAGCTTTCGGACTAGCGGGAGGGGGGCAGATACGCAGTATTTT	CASSFRTSGRGADTQYF
TRBV12-3/TRBV12-4	-	TRBD1	TRBJ1-2	TGTGCCAGCAGTCGGACAGGGGGAGATGGCTACACCTTC	CASSRTGGDGYTF
TRBV7-8	-	TRBD1	TRBJ2-5	TGTGCCAGCAGCGCGGGACAGGGGTGGGTTTTGGAGACCCAGTACTTC	CASSAGQGWVLETQYF
TRBV5-4	-	-	TRBJ2-7	TGTGCCAGCAGCTTGGGGGGACAATCCTACGAGCAGTACTTC	CASSLGGQSYEQYF
TRBV28	-	-	TRBJ2-3	TGTGCCAGCAGTCTCCCGGGACTGATCACAGATACGCAGTATTTT	CASSLPGLITDTQYF
TRBV30	-	-	TRBJ1-2	TGTGCCGCGAAAGGGGGGTGGTTGGATGGCTACACCTTC	CAAKGGWLDGYTF
TRBV5-6	-	-	TRBJ2-1	TGTGCCAGCAGCTTGAGGGGGGCAGCTTACAATGAGCAGTTCTTC	CASSLRGAAYNEQFF
TRBV27	once	-	TRBJ2-7	TGTGCCAGCAGTGGCCGGGACTCACCCTACGAGCAGTACTTC	CASSGRDSPYEQYF
TRBV20-1	-	TRBD2	TRBJ2-7	TGCAGTGCTAGATCAGGGACTAGCGCAACCTACGAGCAGTACTTC	CSARSGTSATYEQYF
TRBV27	-	-	TRBJ1-1	TGTGCCAGCAGTTTCTCTAGCAGTGGCGACACTGAAGCTTTCTTT	CASSFSSSGDTEAFF
TRBV20-1	-	-	TRBJ2-6	TGCAGTGCCCGAGAGGGCTCTGGGGCCAACGTCCTGACTTTC	CSAREGSGANVLTF
TRBV28	-	TRBD2	TRBJ2-2	TGTGCCAGCAGTTTAGGATACGGCGGGAGAATGGCCGGGGAGCTGTTTTTT	CASSLGYGGRMAGELFF
TRBV18	-	-	TRBJ2-5	TGTGCCAGCTCACCAAATTTAGAAGAGACCCAGTACTTC	CASSPNLEETQYF
TRBV11-2	-	-	TRBJ2-1	TGTGCCAGCAGCTTACACGATGAGCAGTTCTTC	CASSLHDEQFF
TRBV5-6	few	TRBD1	TRBJ1-3	TGTGCCAGCAGCTGGGGACAGTCCTCTGGAAACACCATATATTTT	CASSWGQSSGNTIYF
TRBV6-5	-	TRBD1	TRBJ2-3	TGTGCCAGCAGATCGGACAGGGGAGCAGCAGATACGCAGTATTTT	CASRSDRGAADTQYF
TRBV7-3	-	-	TRBJ1-2	TGTGCCAGCAGCTTAAGGGGGGGCGACGGCTACACCTTC	CASSLRGGDGYTF
TRBV18	-	-	TRBJ1-5	TGTGCCAGCTCCACCCATAGCAATCAGCCCCAGCATTTT	CASSTHSNQPQHF
TRBV7-2	-	-	TRBJ2-7	TGTGCCAGCAGCTTAGTCTCAGGGGGGCGCGAGCAGTACTTC	CASSLVSGGREQYF
TRBV12-3/TRBV12-4	-	-	TRBJ1-4	TGTGCCAGCAGCCCACCTCGTCCAGGGACTAATGAAAAACTGTTTTTT	CASSPPRPGTNEKLFF
TRBV2	-	-	TRBJ2-2	TGTGCCAGCAGTGGACAGACTCGTAACACCGGGGAGCTGTTTTTT	CASSGQTRNTGELFF
TRBV4-2	-	-	TRBJ1-4	TGTGCCAGCAGCCCCCTGACAGCAACTAATGAAAAACTGTTTTTT	CASSPLTATNEKLFF
TRBV6-5	-	-	TRBJ1-5	TGTGCCAGCAGTTCCCTGGGTCAGGGGAATCAGCCCCAGCATTTT	CASSSLGQGNQPQHF
TRBV15	-	-	TRBJ1-1	TGTGCCACCAGCGAAAGTACAGTTTTCCGGGGTGAAGCTTTCTTT	CATSESTVFRGEAFF
TRBV11-1	-	TRBD2	TRBJ2-1	TGTGCCAGCAGCTTTGGGACTAGCTGGATGTACGGTGAGCAGTTCTTC	CASSFGTSWMYGEQFF
TRBV5-1	-	-	TRBJ2-5	TGCGCCAGCAGCTTAATCCAGGGGAAGGGGGAGACCCAGTACTTC	CASSLIQGKGETQYF
TRBV18	-	TRBD1	TRBJ2-7	TGTGCCAGCTCACCAGAGACAGGGTCCTACGAGCAGTACTTC	CASSPETGSYEQYF
TRBV7-3	-	TRBD1	TRBJ2-1	TGTGCCAGCAGCCCCTCCGCGACAGGGGCCGGCAATGAGCAGTTCTTC	CASSPSATGAGNEQFF
TRBV12-3/TRBV12-4	-	-	TRBJ2-5	TGTGCCAGCAGCCTGGGGCAGTCGACCCAAGAGACCCAGTACTTC	CASSLGQSTQETQYF
TRBV29-1	-	-	TRBJ2-3	TGCAGCGTAATGGGACACGGCACAGATACGCAGTATTTT	CSVMGHGTDTQYF
TRBV6-2/TRBV6-3	-	-	TRBJ2-2	TGTGCCAGCAGTTACCGCACACGCCCCACCGGGGAGCTGTTTTTT	CASSYRTRPTGELFF
TRBV12-3/TRBV12-4	once	-	TRBJ2-7	TGTGCCAGCAGTCCACCGGGACACAAAACCTACGAGCAGTACTTC	CASSPPGHKTYEQYF
TRBV4-1	-	-	TRBJ2-3	TGCGCCAGCAGCCAAGCCCCGATGATAGCGGCAGATACGCAGTATTTT	CASSQAPMIAADTQYF
TRBV12-3/TRBV12-4	-	TRBD1	TRBJ1-1	TGTGCCAGCGGCGGACAGGAGAACACTGAAGCTTTCTTT	CASGGQENTEAFF
TRBV20-1	-	-	TRBJ1-5	TGCAGTGCTAGAGTACAGGGAAATCAGCCCCAGCATTTT	CSARVQGNQPQHF
TRBV7-2	-	-	TRBJ1-2	TGTGCCAGCAGCTTATTAGTATTTGGGTATGGCTACACCTTC	CASSLLVFGYGYTF
TRBV20-1	-	-	TRBJ1-3	TGCAGTGCCCTCAACTCTGGAAACACCATATATTTT	CSALNSGNTIYF
TRBV2	-	-	TRBJ2-5	TGTGCCAGCAGTGAGCCCCCTCTAGGGGAGACCCAGTACTTC	CASSEPPLGETQYF
TRBV28	-	-	TRBJ2-5	TGTGCCAGCAGTTTTGCCCAAACGTACCAAGAGACCCAGTACTTC	CASSFAQTYQETQYF
TRBV3-1	once	-	TRBJ1-1	TGTGCCAGCAGCCATCCCCCCCGAGACACTGAAGCTTTCTTT	CASSHPPRDTEAFF
TRBV30	-	-	TRBJ1-5	TGTGCCTGGAGTCTTTCCTCGCGACAGCCCCAGCATTTT	CAWSLSSRQPQHF